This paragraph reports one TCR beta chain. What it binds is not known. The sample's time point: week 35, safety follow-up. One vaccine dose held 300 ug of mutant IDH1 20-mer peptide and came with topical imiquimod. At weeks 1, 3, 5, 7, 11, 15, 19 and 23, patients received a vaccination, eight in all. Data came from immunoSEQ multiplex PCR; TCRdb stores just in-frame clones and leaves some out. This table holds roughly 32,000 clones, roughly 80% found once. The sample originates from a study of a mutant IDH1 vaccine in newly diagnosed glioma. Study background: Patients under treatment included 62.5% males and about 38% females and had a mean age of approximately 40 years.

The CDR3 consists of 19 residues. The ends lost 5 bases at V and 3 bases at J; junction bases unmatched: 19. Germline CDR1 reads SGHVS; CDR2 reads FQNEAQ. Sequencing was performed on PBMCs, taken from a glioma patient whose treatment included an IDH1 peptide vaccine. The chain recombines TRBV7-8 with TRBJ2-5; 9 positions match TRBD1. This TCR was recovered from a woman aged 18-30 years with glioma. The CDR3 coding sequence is TGTGCCAGCAGCCAAGGACAGGGGAAAGTTTCGTGGGCCAAAGAGACCCAGTACTTC. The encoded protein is CASSQGQGKVSWAKETQYF.